The 13 T cell receptor beta chains below come from one sample, sequenced in a study of blood T cell repertoires in COVID-19. Assay used: immunoSEQ multiplex PCR; TCRdb lists only in-frame clones, some missing. The sample lists 230,000 or so clones; about 86% were seen once. Sequencing was carried out using peripheral blood. The source of these receptors is a man between 35 and 55 years old with active or convalescent COVID-19.

The chain links TRBV2 to TRBJ1-1; D ambiguous. Looked up from germline, CDR1 is SNHLY and CDR2 is FYNNEI. Trimming cost V 3 bases and J 0 bases, with 14 bases left between them. CDR3 length equals 16 residues. The CDR3: CASSDWQTTMNTEAFF. DNA of the CDR3: TGTGCCAGCAGTGATTGGCAGACAACCATGAACACTGAAGCTTTCTTT.

This clone was counted between two and nine times. The V gene is TRBV5-1, the J gene TRBJ2-7; 9 nucleotides match TRBD1. Per the germline V gene, CDR1 is SGHRS and CDR2 is YFSETQ. This CDR3 has 15 residues. The V and J ends lost 0 bases and 5 bases, in that order; junction bases with no gene match: 6. CDR3 region: CASSLVGQGIHEQYF. The CDR3 DNA sequence: TGCGCCAGCAGCTTGGTAGGACAGGGGATCCACGAGCAGTACTTC.

The V call is TRBV2, the J call TRBJ2-1; tentatively, D is TRBD2 (6 bases). Germline lookup yields CDR1 SNHLY and CDR2 FYNNEI. This CDR3 has 12 residues. Deletions cut 4 bases from V and 10 bases from J, with 11 bases between. The DNA of the CDR3 is TGTGCCAGCAGTGTGGGCGGACTAGAGCAGTTCTTC. Translation gives CASSVGGLEQFF.

The V gene is TRBV10-2, the J gene TRBJ1-2, with 10 bases fitting TRBD1. V was pared by 8 bases and J by 7 bases, with 10 bases of the junction left unmatched. The CDR3 extends over 14 amino acids. Looked up from germline, CDR1 is WSHSY and CDR2 is SAAADI. CDR3 amino acids: CASRDRGRLGGYTF. The CDR3 nucleotides read TGCGCCAGCCGAGACAGGGGGCGATTAGGTGGCTACACCTTC.

The rearrangement uses TRBV6-5 and TRBJ1-3; no clear D. Trimming left V 1 base short and J 1 base short, with 8 bases between. There are 15 residues in the CDR3. Germline loops: CDR1 MNHEY, CDR2 SVGAGI. The CDR3 reads CASSYWGGSGNTIYF. DNA for the CDR3: TGTGCCAGCAGTTACTGGGGAGGGTCTGGAAACACCATATATTTT.

The chain couples TRBV12-3 or TRBV12-4 to TRBJ1-2; a possible D gene is TRBD1 (5 bases). The CDR3 totals 12 residues. Trimming took 3 bases from V and 8 from J, leaving 10 bases between them. In nucleotides, the CDR3 is TGTGCCAGCAGTTTGTCCTCAGGGGGCTACACCTTC. It encodes CASSLSSGGYTF.

The V call is TRBV19, the J call TRBJ1-2; 7 bases agree with TRBD1. Trimming removed 6 bases from V and 2 bases from J; junction bases left unmatched: 6. Germline V CDR1 and CDR2: LNHDA, SQIVND (reference sequence). The length of the CDR3 is 14 residues. The CDR3, as DNA: TGTGCCAGTAGAAACAGGGGCCGCAACTATGGCTACACCTTC. As protein: CASRNRGRNYGYTF.

The DNA of the CDR3 is TGTGCCAGCAGTGACGCTTCGACAGGGGGAAATTCACCCCTCCACTTT. Translation: CASSDASTGGNSPLHF. The rearrangement joins TRBV6-1 to TRBJ1-6; 9 bases map to TRBD1. CDR3 length equals 16 residues. Germline CDR1 reads MNHNS; CDR2 reads SASEGT. With 3 bases clipped from V and 7 bases from J, the junction kept 7 bases outside the gene matches.

The V gene is TRBV29-1, the J gene TRBJ2-3; 8 positions agree with TRBD2. CDR3 length equals 14 residues. From germline, CDR1 is SQVTM and CDR2 ANQGSEA. V was pared by 3 bases and J by 6 bases, with 8 bases of the junction left unmatched. CDR3 nucleotide sequence: TGCAGCGTTGAGCTAGCGGGCTTTCTGGATACGCAGTATTTT. Its protein is CSVELAGFLDTQYF.

V usage is TRBV7-2 and J usage is TRBJ1-2; D is possibly TRBD1 (6 bases). This CDR3 is built from 15 residues. From germline, CDR1 is SGHTA and CDR2 FQGNSA. V lost 7 bases, J lost 3 bases, and 18 bases lay in between. Here the CDR3 DNA reads TGTGCCAGCACCAAAAGAAGGACAGTAGACTATGGCTACACCTTC. Translation gives CASTKRRTVDYGYTF.

The chain couples TRBV19 to TRBJ1-1, with 7 bases lining up with TRBD1. The CDR3 extends over 15 amino acids. Germline CDR1 and CDR2: LNHDA and SQIVND (reference sequence). V lost 6 bases to trimming and J lost 4 bases; unmatched junction nucleotides: 11. In nucleotides, the CDR3 is TGTGCCAGTAGGACATTGGACAGGCGGGTCACTGAAGCTTTCTTT. As protein: CASRTLDRRVTEAFF.

The chain couples TRBV7-9 to TRBJ1-6; D ambiguous. V lost 7 bases and J 7 bases, leaving 14 bases between the germline ends. The CDR3 loop spans 14 amino acids. Germline V lookup: CDR1 SEHNR, CDR2 FQNEAQ (reference sequence). The CDR3 region is CASTSRDRNSPLHF. The CDR3 region has the DNA TGTGCCAGCACCAGCCGGGATAGAAATTCACCCCTCCACTTT.

The J gene is TRBJ1-1, the V gene TRBV11-3; D is possibly TRBD1 (5 bases). V lost 5 bases to trimming and J lost 8 bases, with 18 bases between them. CDR1 is SGHNT, CDR2 YENEEA, per germline. This CDR3 comprises 14 residues. The CDR3 loop reads CASSPRGGTREAFF. The CDR3 DNA reads TGTGCCAGCAGCCCGCGGGGGGGGACTAGGGAAGCTTTCTTT.